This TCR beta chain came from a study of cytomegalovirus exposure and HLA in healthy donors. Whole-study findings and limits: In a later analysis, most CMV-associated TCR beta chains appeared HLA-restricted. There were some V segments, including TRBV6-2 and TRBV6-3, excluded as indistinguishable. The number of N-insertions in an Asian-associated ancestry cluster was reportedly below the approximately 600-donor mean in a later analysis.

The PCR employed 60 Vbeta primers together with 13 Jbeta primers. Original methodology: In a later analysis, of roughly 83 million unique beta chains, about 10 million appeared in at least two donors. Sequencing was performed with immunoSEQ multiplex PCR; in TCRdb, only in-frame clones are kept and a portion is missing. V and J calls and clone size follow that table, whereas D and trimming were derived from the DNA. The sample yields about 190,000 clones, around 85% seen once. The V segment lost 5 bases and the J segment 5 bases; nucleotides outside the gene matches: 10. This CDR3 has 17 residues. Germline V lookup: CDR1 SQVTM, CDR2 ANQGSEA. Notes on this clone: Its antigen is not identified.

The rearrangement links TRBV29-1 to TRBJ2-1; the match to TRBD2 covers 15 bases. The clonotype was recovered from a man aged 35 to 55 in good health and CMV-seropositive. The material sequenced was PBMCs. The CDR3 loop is CSVQPGLAGGTHNEQFF. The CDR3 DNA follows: TGCAGCGTTCAACCCGGACTAGCGGGGGGGACCCACAATGAGCAGTTCTTC.